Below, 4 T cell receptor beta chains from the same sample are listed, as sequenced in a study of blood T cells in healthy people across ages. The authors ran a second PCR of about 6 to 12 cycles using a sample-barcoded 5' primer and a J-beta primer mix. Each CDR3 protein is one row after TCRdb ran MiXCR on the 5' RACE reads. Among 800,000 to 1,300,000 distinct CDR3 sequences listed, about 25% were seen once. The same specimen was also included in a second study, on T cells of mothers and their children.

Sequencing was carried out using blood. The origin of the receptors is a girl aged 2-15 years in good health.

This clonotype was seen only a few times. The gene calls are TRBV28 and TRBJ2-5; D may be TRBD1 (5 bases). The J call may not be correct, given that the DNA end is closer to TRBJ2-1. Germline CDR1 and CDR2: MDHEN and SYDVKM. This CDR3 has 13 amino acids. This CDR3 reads CANGQSLSNEQFF. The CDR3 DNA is TGTGCCAACGGACAAAGCCTCTCCAATGAGCAGTTCTTC.

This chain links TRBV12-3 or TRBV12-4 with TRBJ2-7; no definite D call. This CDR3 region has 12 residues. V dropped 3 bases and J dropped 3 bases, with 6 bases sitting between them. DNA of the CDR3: TGTGCCAGCAGTTTTAAGATCTACGAGCAGTACTTC. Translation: CASSFKIYEQYF.

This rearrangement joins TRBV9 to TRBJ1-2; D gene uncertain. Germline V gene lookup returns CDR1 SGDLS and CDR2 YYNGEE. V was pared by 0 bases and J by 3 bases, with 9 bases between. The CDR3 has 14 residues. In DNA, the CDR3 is TGTGCCAGCAGCGTAGACAGCGGGCACTATGGCTACACCTTC. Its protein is CASSVDSGHYGYTF.

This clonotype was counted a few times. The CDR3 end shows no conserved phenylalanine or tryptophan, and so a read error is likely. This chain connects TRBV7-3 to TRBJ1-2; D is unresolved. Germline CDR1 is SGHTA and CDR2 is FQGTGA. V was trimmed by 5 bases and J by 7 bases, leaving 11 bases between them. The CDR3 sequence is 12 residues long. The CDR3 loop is CASSSPLGGYTL. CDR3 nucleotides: TGTGCCAGCAGCAGCCCCTTAGGTGGCTACACCCTC.